These 24 T cell receptor beta chains came from one sample sequenced in a study of cytomegalovirus exposure and HLA in healthy donors. Primers for the PCR totalled 60 Vbeta and 13 Jbeta. The repertoire was sequenced with immunoSEQ multiplex PCR; TCRdb's copy has only in-frame clones and lacks some. The sample comprises 150,000 to 200,000 clones, approximately 81% of which are singletons, and approximately 1.6% rests with the top ten. The sample was PBMCs. The source is a male donor in good health and CMV-seronegative.

This clone was seen a few times. An end of the junction does not agree with germline; a read error may underlie this. The V gene is TRBV7-9, the J gene TRBJ2-2, with 7 bases fitting TRBD2. The length of the CDR3 is 15 residues. Germline assignment: CDR1 SEHNR and CDR2 FQNEAQ (reference sequence). In DNA form, the CDR3 reads TGTTCCAGCAGTCGTCTAGCGGCTAACACCGGGGAGCTGTTTTTT. Amino acids: CSSSRLAANTGELFF. The whole variable domain, filled in from reference TRBV7-9 and TRBJ2-2, reads DTGVSQNPRHKITKRGQNVTFRCDPISEHNRLYWYRQTLGQGPEFLTYFQNEAQLEKSRLLSDRFSAERPKGSFSTLEIQRTEQGDSAMYLCSSSRLAANTGELFFGEGSRLTVL.

This chain links TRBV19 with TRBJ2-7; tentative D call: TRBD1 (5 bases). This CDR3 region has 14 residues. Trimming pared 5 bases from V and 0 bases from J, leaving 11 bases between. The germline gives CDR1 LNHDA, CDR2 SQIVND (reference sequence). For the CDR3, the DNA is TGTGCCAGTAGTTTCAGACAGAGCTCCTACGAGCAGTACTTC. Translated: CASSFRQSSYEQYF. The variable domain in full, completed from reference TRBV19 and TRBJ2-7, reads DGGITQSPKYLFRKEGQNVTLSCEQNLNHDAMYWYRQDPGQGLRLIYYSQIVNDFQKGDIAEGYSVSREKKESFPLTVTSAQKNPTAFYLCASSFRQSSYEQYFGPGTRLTVT.

The count of this clone is one. The rearrangement uses TRBV7-2 and TRBJ1-1; 8 bases match TRBD1. V dropped 1 base and J dropped 0; count of bases not matched to a gene: 1. The CDR3 has 15 residues. Germline V gene sequence: CDR1 SGHTA, CDR2 FQGNSA. In nucleotides, the CDR3 is TGTGCCAGCAGCTTAGGGACAGGGATGAACACTGAAGCTTTCTTT. Its protein is CASSLGTGMNTEAFF.

This rearrangement joins TRBV2 to TRBJ2-1; D gene unclear. The germline CDR1 and CDR2 sequences are SNHLY and FYNNEI. The V gene lost 2 bases and the J gene lost 0 bases, with 11 bases spanning the gap. The CDR3 runs 16 residues. CDR3 region: CASSETPLSSYNEQFF. The CDR3 DNA is TGTGCCAGCAGTGAAACCCCCCTGAGCTCCTACAATGAGCAGTTCTTC.

The sample holds a few counts of this clone. The gene calls are TRBV7-9 and TRBJ1-6; 7 bases match TRBD1. Per germline, CDR1 SEHNR and CDR2 FQNEAQ (reference sequence). V lost 7 bases, J lost 0 bases, and 3 bases stayed unmatched. CDR3 size: 15 residues. DNA for the CDR3: TGTGCCAGCACCCGACAGGGCTCCTATAATTCACCCCTCCACTTT. As protein: CASTRQGSYNSPLHF.

The genes are TRBV18 and TRBJ2-3; 9 bases are a match to TRBD2. CDR1 and CDR2 (germline): KGHSH, LQKENI. The CDR3 consists of 16 residues. The V segment lost 2 bases and the J segment 6 bases; nucleotides outside the gene matches: 9. CDR3 in amino acids: CASSPRTSAKGDTQYF. The CDR3 DNA reads TGTGCCAGCTCACCAAGGACTAGCGCAAAAGGGGATACGCAGTATTTT.

The rearrangement uses TRBV9 and TRBJ1-3, with D hard to call. The V gene lost 4 bases and the J gene lost 0 bases, with 14 bases spanning the gap. Germline V gene lookup returns CDR1 SGDLS and CDR2 YYNGEE. CDR3 length equals 16 residues. The CDR3 sequence: CASSSHLTYSGNTIYF. In nucleotides, the CDR3 is TGTGCCAGCAGCTCCCACCTCACCTACTCTGGAAACACCATATATTTT.

Here the CDR3 reads CASSTRGQGSPNWTQYF. The CDR3 DNA follows: TGTGCCAGTAGTACTAGAGGACAGGGTTCACCAAACTGGACGCAGTATTTT. This chain connects TRBV19 to TRBJ2-3, with 8 nucleotides matching TRBD1. The CDR3 consists of 17 residues. V lost 4 bases and J lost 9; bases outside the gene matches: 18. Germline assignment: CDR1 LNHDA and CDR2 SQIVND (reference sequence).

The chain joins TRBV5-6 to TRBJ1-1, with TRBD1 matching over 12 bases. V shed 6 bases, J shed 5 bases, and the junction held 11 bases outside the gene matches. CDR3 size: 16 residues. CDR1 SGHDT and CDR2 YYEEEE come from the germline V gene. DNA of the CDR3: TGTGCCAGCAAGACCGGGACAGGGGGCTTCAATACTGAAGCTTTCTTT. Translated, it gives CASKTGTGGFNTEAFF.

V usage is TRBV19 and J usage is TRBJ2-7; 13 nucleotides agree with TRBD2. V dropped 3 bases and J dropped 2; count of bases not matched to a gene: 13. Looked up from germline, CDR1 is LNHDA and CDR2 is SQIVND (reference sequence). The CDR3 extends over 19 amino acids. The CDR3 DNA reads as TGTGCCAGTAGTATCATCCCGGGACTAGCGGGATTACCTCCCTACGAGCAGTACTTC. Amino acid sequence: CASSIIPGLAGLPPYEQYF.

V is TRBV4-1 and J is TRBJ1-2; weak D call: TRBD1 (6 bases). The germline V gene has CDR1 MGHRA and CDR2 YSYEKL. This CDR3 comprises 18 residues. V was shortened by 0 bases and J by 2 bases, with 19 bases between the two germline ends. CDR3 residues: CASSQERAARGGNYGYTF. CDR3 DNA: TGCGCCAGCAGCCAAGAGCGGGCAGCCAGAGGGGGAAACTATGGCTACACCTTC.

The chain joins TRBV6-5 to TRBJ2-6, with TRBD1 identical over 8 bases. Germline V lookup: CDR1 MNHEY, CDR2 SVGAGI. The CDR3 sequence is 15 residues long. Unmatched junction bases numbered 6, after V lost 10 bases and J lost 1 base. This CDR3 reads CATGQGGSGANVLTF. For the CDR3, the DNA is TGTGCCACCGGACAGGGTGGTTCTGGGGCCAACGTCCTGACTTTC.

The gene calls are TRBV12-5 and TRBJ2-2, with D perhaps TRBD2 (6 bases). Germline-derived CDR1 and CDR2 are LGHNT and FRNRAP. CDR3 length equals 12 residues. V lost 7 bases and J lost 6, with 9 bases in between. In DNA form, the CDR3 reads TGTGCTAGTGCTAGCGAGGCCGGGGAGCTGTTTTTT. Residues: CASASEAGELFF.

This chain joins TRBV6-6 and TRBJ1-1, with D uncertain. The CDR3 contains 11 residues. Trimming shortened V by 10 bases and J by 1 base, and 7 bases separated the two germline ends. Germline CDR1 reads MNHNY; CDR2 reads SVGAGI (reference sequence). This chain's CDR3 is CATRKNTEAFF. The CDR3 bases are TGTGCCACCCGTAAGAACACTGAAGCTTTCTTT.

This rearrangement joins TRBV6-4 to TRBJ2-5; 9 nucleotides align to TRBD1. V was clipped by 4 bases and J by 5 bases; unmatched bases: 8. Germline V gene sequence: CDR1 MRHNA, CDR2 SNTAGT. The CDR3 contains 15 residues. CDR3 protein: CASSGTGAPSETQYF. In DNA form, the CDR3 reads TGTGCCAGCAGTGGGACAGGGGCCCCATCGGAGACCCAGTACTTC.

The rearrangement uses TRBV7-2 and TRBJ1-2; D is undetermined. Trimming shortened V by 6 bases and J by 2 bases, and 16 bases separated the two germline ends. Germline V gene lookup returns CDR1 SGHTA and CDR2 FQGNSA. The CDR3 has 15 amino acids. CDR3 protein: CASSTLGGVNYGYTF. CDR3 bases: TGTGCCAGCAGTACCCTTGGCGGGGTGAACTATGGCTACACCTTC.

This chain links TRBV5-8 with TRBJ2-7, with D possibly being TRBD1 (6 bases). Trimming pared 5 bases from V and 5 bases from J, leaving 20 bases between. Germline CDR1 is SGHTS and CDR2 is YDEGEE. The CDR3 consists of 15 residues. The DNA for the CDR3 is TGTGCCAGCAGGATAACAGGGTCGGTGGGAAACGAGCAGTACTTC. It codes for CASRITGSVGNEQYF.

This chain joins TRBV7-2 and TRBJ2-5; possible D gene TRBD2, 5 bases. This CDR3 contains 12 residues. CDR1 is SGHTA, CDR2 FQGNSA, per germline. The V gene lost 6 bases and the J gene lost 3 bases, with 8 bases spanning the gap. The CDR3 coding sequence is TGTGCCAGCAGTCCGGGAAAAGAGACCCAGTACTTC. It codes for CASSPGKETQYF.

The chain has TRBV5-1 and TRBJ2-5; D not resolved. Germline values: CDR1 SGHRS, CDR2 YFSETQ. This CDR3 comprises 13 residues. Deletions cut 4 bases from V and 4 bases from J, with 11 bases between. The CDR3 reads CASSLELGETQYF. CDR3 DNA sequence: TGCGCCAGCAGCCTAGAACTTGGAGAGACCCAGTACTTC.

This sequence joins TRBV5-1 and TRBJ1-1, with 7 bases fitting TRBD1. Germline V gene lookup returns CDR1 SGHRS and CDR2 YFSETQ. Losses at the gene ends were 3 bases for V and 3 bases for J; bases not matched to a gene: 8. This CDR3 is built from 15 residues. In DNA, the CDR3 is TGCGCCAGCAGCTCCACAGGGGCTAGGGACACTGAAGCTTTCTTT. This gives the protein CASSSTGARDTEAFF.

The chain recombines TRBV6-5 with TRBJ1-2, with 9 nucleotides matching TRBD1. CDR1 is MNHEY, CDR2 SVGAGI, per germline. The J segment lost 8 bases and the V segment lost 5 bases, leaving 9 bases of the junction unmatched. This CDR3 has 14 amino acids. The chain's CDR3 is CASSVPGTGSGYTF. The CDR3 coding sequence is TGTGCCAGCAGTGTACCCGGGACAGGGTCCGGCTACACCTTC.

V and J are TRBV7-3 and TRBJ1-1; D ambiguous. The CDR3 is made up of 14 amino acids. Between the trimmed V and J ends, which lost 0 bases and 7 bases, there was a span of 12 bases. Germline V CDR1 and CDR2: SGHTA, FQGTGA. The CDR3: CASSLTRAEGEAFF. The DNA of the CDR3 is TGTGCCAGCAGCTTAACGAGGGCGGAGGGTGAAGCTTTCTTT.

V is TRBV6-1 and J is TRBJ2-2, with a tentative D call TRBD2 (6 bases). The germline V gene encodes CDR1 MNHNS and CDR2 SASEGT. V was pared by 3 bases and J by 4 bases, with 12 bases between. The CDR3 runs to 15 residues. CDR3 DNA: TGTGCCAGCAGTGATCGGGGGTGGGCCACCGGGGAGCTGTTTTTT. Amino acid sequence: CASSDRGWATGELFF.

The chain uses TRBV9 and TRBJ1-1; D gene uncertain. Trimming cost V 0 bases and J 4 bases, with 13 bases left between them. The CDR3 contains 15 residues. CDR1 SGDLS and CDR2 YYNGEE come from the germline V gene. CDR3 bases: TGTGCCAGCAGCGTAGGAGACCTCGGAGGCACTGAAGCTTTCTTT. It is translated as CASSVGDLGGTEAFF. Combining the CDR3 with reference TRBV9 and TRBJ1-1 gives the whole variable domain DSGVTQTPKHLITATGQRVTLRCSPRSGDLSVYWYQQSLDQGLQFLIQYYNGEERAKGNILERFSAQQFPDLHSELNLSSLELGDSALYFCASSVGDLGGTEAFFGQGTRLTVV.